The 7 T cell receptor beta chains below come from one sample, sequenced in a study of human versus mouse CDR3 diversity and MHC coevolution. The protocol was immunoSEQ multiplex PCR, while the TCRdb copy is restricted to in-frame clones and leaves out a portion. The sample includes some 82,000 clones, roughly 93% of them seen just once. The sequencing input was naive CD4+ T cells from blood. Subset here: CD45RO-negative CD62L-positive naive CD4 T cells. These receptors were taken from a person aged 25-75 years in good health.

This clone appeared once. J is TRBJ1-6 and V is TRBV11-2; no reliable D call. The CDR3 spans 12 residues. V was trimmed by 3 bases and J by 7 bases, leaving 4 bases between them. Germline CDR1 SGHAT, CDR2 FQNNGV. The CDR3 protein is CASSFQNSPLHF. Here the CDR3 DNA reads TGTGCCAGCAGCTTTCAGAATTCACCCCTCCACTTT.

The J gene is TRBJ1-1, the V gene TRBV5-1, with D possibly TRBD1 on 6 matching bases. The germline CDR1 and CDR2 sequences are SGHRS and YFSETQ. The CDR3 has 17 amino acids. V was pared by 4 bases and J by 4 bases, with 23 bases between. CDR3 amino acids: CASSTGSSGVGSTEAFF. The DNA for the CDR3 is TGCGCCAGCAGCACCGGTTCGTCAGGGGTGGGAAGCACTGAAGCTTTCTTT.

The chain couples TRBV7-9 to TRBJ2-7; 8 nucleotides line up with TRBD1. CDR1 and CDR2 (germline): SEHNR, FQNEAQ (reference sequence). Trimming at V came to 6 bases and at J to 4 bases, leaving 11 bases not matched to a gene. There are 15 residues in the CDR3. In DNA form, the CDR3 reads TGTGCCAGCAGGCCACCTGCGACAGGGGCGTACGAGCAGTACTTC. Protein: CASRPPATGAYEQYF.

This chain joins TRBV19 and TRBJ1-2, with a possible D match to TRBD1 (6 bases). CDR1 and CDR2 from the germline V gene are LNHDA and SQIVND (reference sequence). Trimming cost V 10 bases and J 5 bases, with 11 bases left between them. The CDR3 sequence is 11 residues long. The CDR3 spells CATRQDYGYTF. The CDR3 DNA sequence: TGTGCCACCCGACAGGATTATGGCTACACCTTC.

The chain joins TRBV7-2 to TRBJ1-1, with D uncertain. Germline V gives CDR1 SGHTA, CDR2 FQGNSA. The V gene lost 1 base and the J gene lost 0 bases, with 9 bases spanning the gap. CDR3 length equals 15 residues. CDR3 nucleotide sequence: TGTGCCAGCAGCTTAGGTCACAGTATGAACACTGAAGCTTTCTTT. This codes for CASSLGHSMNTEAFF.

The chain couples TRBV28 to TRBJ2-5, with TRBD1 matching 9 bases. This CDR3 is 15 amino acids long. The germline gives CDR1 MDHEN, CDR2 SYDVKM. The V and J ends lost 8 bases and 5 bases, in that order; junction bases with no gene match: 12. The CDR3 DNA reads as TGTGCCAGCTCCCGTGAACAGGGGGCTTTGGAGACCCAGTACTTC. It translates to CASSREQGALETQYF.

Only a few counts were recorded for this clone. V gene TRBV12-2 combines with J gene TRBJ1-4. TRBV12-2 is assigned pseudogene status. This CDR3 spans 17 amino acids. The CDR3 loop is CASRLGGDSPRNEKLFF. The DNA for the CDR3 is TGTGCAAGTCGCTTAGGAGGGGACTCGCCCCGTAATGAAAAACTGTTTTTT.